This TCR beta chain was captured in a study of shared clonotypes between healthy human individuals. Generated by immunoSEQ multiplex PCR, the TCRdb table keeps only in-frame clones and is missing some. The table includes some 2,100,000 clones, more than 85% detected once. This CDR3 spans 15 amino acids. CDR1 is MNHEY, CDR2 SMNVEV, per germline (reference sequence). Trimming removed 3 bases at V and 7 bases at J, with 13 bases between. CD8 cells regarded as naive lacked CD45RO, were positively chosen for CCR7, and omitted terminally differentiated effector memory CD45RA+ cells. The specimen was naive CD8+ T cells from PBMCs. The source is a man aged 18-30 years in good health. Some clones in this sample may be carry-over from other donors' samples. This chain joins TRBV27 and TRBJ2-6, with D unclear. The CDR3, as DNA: TGTGCCAGCAGTTTCGCCGGGCCGACCGCCAACGTCCTGACTTTC. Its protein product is CASSFAGPTANVLTF.